Presented here are 17 T cell receptor beta chains from one specimen sequenced in a study of blood T cell repertoires in COVID-19. Sequencing was performed with immunoSEQ multiplex PCR; in TCRdb, only in-frame clones are kept and a portion is missing. This table holds 150,000 or so clones, 84% found once. The sample consisted of PBMCs or T cells enriched from blood (not recorded which). The source of these receptors is a man aged 50 to 59 who had recovered from COVID-19.

The rearrangement links TRBV11-3 to TRBJ2-5, with D possibly being TRBD1 (5 bases). V lost 5 bases and J 5 bases, leaving 12 bases between the germline ends. CDR3 length: 13 amino acids. From germline, CDR1 is SGHNT and CDR2 YENEEA. CDR3 sequence reads: CASSTRPGETQYF. Written as DNA, the CDR3 is TGTGCCAGCAGCACAAGACCAGGGGAGACCCAGTACTTC.

DNA of the CDR3: TGTGCCAGCTCTCGTGAGGCATTTCAAGAGACCCAGTACTTC. Translated, it gives CASSREAFQETQYF. This chain uses TRBV18 with TRBJ2-5; D uncertain. Trimming cost V 6 bases and J 2 bases, with 13 bases left between them. This CDR3 is 14 amino acids long. Germline values: CDR1 KGHSH, CDR2 LQKENI.

The rearrangement joins TRBV2 to TRBJ2-7, with 8 bases identical to TRBD1. The length of the CDR3 is 15 residues. Unmatched junction bases numbered 10, after V lost 7 bases and J lost 2 bases. Germline CDR1 SNHLY, CDR2 FYNNEI. As DNA, the CDR3 is TGTGCCAGCAAATCGGACAGGGTAAAACCCTACGAGCAGTACTTC. Its translation is CASKSDRVKPYEQYF.

The V gene is TRBV9, the J gene TRBJ2-7; a weak D match, TRBD2 (5 bases). The germline gives CDR1 SGDLS, CDR2 YYNGEE. The CDR3 runs 15 residues. Trimming removed 3 bases from V and 8 bases from J, with 21 bases in between. CDR3 coding DNA: TGTGCCAGCAGCGAGAGGGTTAGCCCGGGCGAAAAGCAGTACTTC. Its translation: CASSERVSPGEKQYF.

This chain links TRBV7-9 with TRBJ2-2; weak D call: TRBD1 (6 bases). Germline V gives CDR1 SEHNR, CDR2 FQNEAQ (reference sequence). The CDR3 extends over 13 amino acids. Trimming stripped 8 bases from V and 3 bases from J, with 10 bases between. CDR3 DNA sequence: TGTGCCAGCGGCAGGGGAGACACCGGGGAGCTGTTTTTT. It encodes CASGRGDTGELFF.

The chain links TRBV7-9 to TRBJ2-7; TRBD2 might be the D (6 bases). CDR1 SEHNR and CDR2 FQNEAQ come from the germline V gene (reference sequence). V shed 1 base and J shed 9 bases, with 13 bases lying between them. The CDR3 loop spans 13 amino acids. The DNA of the CDR3 is TGTGCCAGCAGCTTAGTTAAGGTCGGGGGGCAGTACTTC. It codes for CASSLVKVGGQYF.

This clone was recorded only once. The CDR3 bases are TGCGCCAGCAGCTTGGCCGCAGGGTCTCGTGGCTACACCTTC. Translation: CASSLAAGSRGYTF. V is TRBV5-1 and J is TRBJ1-2, with D perhaps TRBD1 (5 bases). Per the germline V gene, CDR1 is SGHRS and CDR2 is YFSETQ. The CDR3 is 14 residues long. The V and J ends lost 0 bases and 7 bases respectively, with 13 bases between them.

This clone was seen just once. The rearrangement uses TRBV19 and TRBJ2-5; the match to TRBD2 covers 7 bases. CDR3 size: 14 residues. Trimming removed 4 bases from V and 4 bases from J; junction bases left unmatched: 6. The germline gives CDR1 LNHDA, CDR2 SQIVND (reference sequence). CDR3 sequence: CASSSPSGGETQYF. CDR3 nucleotide sequence: TGTGCCAGTAGTAGTCCTTCGGGGGGAGAGACCCAGTACTTC.

The V gene is TRBV9, the J gene TRBJ2-1; 11 bases fit TRBD2. Germline loops: CDR1 SGDLS, CDR2 YYNGEE. The CDR3 has 16 residues. V lost 2 bases, J lost 9 bases, and 10 bases stayed unmatched. The CDR3 region is CASSVLAGGPNFEQFF. The DNA of the CDR3 is TGTGCCAGCAGCGTTTTAGCGGGGGGGCCTAACTTTGAGCAGTTCTTC.

The chain employs TRBV2 and TRBJ1-1; D perhaps matches TRBD1 (5 bases). This CDR3 contains 13 residues. Trimming took 8 bases from V and 2 from J, leaving 12 bases between them. In germline, CDR1 is SNHLY, CDR2 FYNNEI. CDR3 sequence reads: CASLGEHNTEAFF. For the CDR3, the DNA is TGTGCCAGCTTAGGGGAACACAACACTGAAGCTTTCTTT. The full variable domain, in which reference TRBV2 and TRBJ1-1 provide the parts outside the CDR3, is EPEVTQTPSHQVTQMGQEVILRCVPISNHLYFYWYRQILGQKVEFLVSFYNNEISEKSEIFDDQFSVERPDGSNFTLKIRSTKLEDSAMYFCASLGEHNTEAFFGQGTRLTVV.

The genes are TRBV2 and TRBJ2-7, with D perhaps TRBD1 (5 bases). The CDR3 spans 13 residues. The V end lost 8 bases, the J end lost 4 bases, and 15 bases lay between the germline ends. Germline CDR1 reads SNHLY; CDR2 reads FYNNEI. The chain's CDR3 is CASADRPFYEQYF. The CDR3, as DNA: TGTGCCAGCGCCGACAGACCATTTTACGAGCAGTACTTC.

This clone occurred many times. The V gene is TRBV3-1 (or the pseudogene TRBV3-2), the J gene TRBJ1-2, with a possible D match to TRBD1 (5 bases). The V end was cut by 0 bases, the J end by 8 bases, with 10 bases between. CDR1 is LGHDT and CDR2 is YNNKEL in the germline V gene (reference sequence). The CDR3 sequence is 13 residues long. CDR3 DNA sequence: TGTGCCAGCAGCCAAGACAGGGTGAACGGCTACACCTTC. This codes for CASSQDRVNGYTF.

The J gene is TRBJ2-1, the V gene TRBV28; TRBD2 is a possible D gene (7 bases). The CDR3 has 15 residues. The V and J ends lost 1 base and 7 bases respectively, with 14 bases between them. The germline CDR1 and CDR2 sequences are MDHEN and SYDVKM. The CDR3 DNA is TGTGCCAGCAGTTTATTAAGGGGGGAGGGAAATGAGCAGTTCTTC. Translated, it gives CASSLLRGEGNEQFF. The complete variable domain, with remaining parts taken from reference TRBV28 and TRBJ2-1, reads DVKVTQSSRYLVKRTGEKVFLECVQDMDHENMFWYRQDPGLGLRLIYFSYDVKMKEKGDIPEGYSVSREKKERFSLILESASTNQTSMYLCASSLLRGEGNEQFFGPGTRLTVL.

V usage is TRBV7-8 and J usage is TRBJ1-5, with D maybe TRBD1 (6 bases). The CDR3 totals 13 residues. Deletions cut 4 bases from V and 4 bases from J, with 8 bases between. Germline loops: CDR1 SGHVS, CDR2 FQNEAQ. In DNA, the CDR3 is TGTGCCAGCAGCTCCCAGGGGAATCAGCCCCAGCATTTT. Amino acids: CASSSQGNQPQHF.

The chain links TRBV15 to TRBJ2-1; TRBD2 aligns across 8 bases. This CDR3 is built from 16 residues. Germline lookup yields CDR1 LNHNV and CDR2 YYDKDF (reference sequence). V was pared by 2 bases and J by 6 bases, with 9 bases of the junction left unmatched. CDR3 loop: CATSRLLSGGGNEQFF. The CDR3 DNA sequence: TGTGCCACCAGCAGATTACTCAGCGGGGGCGGCAATGAGCAGTTCTTC.

The genes are TRBV28 and TRBJ2-4; 10 bases agree with TRBD1. CDR3 size: 14 residues. CDR1 and CDR2 (germline): MDHEN, SYDVKM. V shed 6 bases and J 7 bases; nucleotides not matched to a gene: 6. CDR3 region: CASRKTGGGNIQYF. CDR3 coding DNA: TGTGCCAGCAGAAAGACAGGGGGCGGGAACATTCAGTACTTC.

In DNA form, the CDR3 reads TGTGCCAGCAGTGCCCTCCGGGACAGCTCTGGAAACACCATATATTTT. This translates into CASSALRDSSGNTIYF. This chain uses TRBV28 with TRBJ1-3, with 7 bases aligning to TRBD1. This CDR3 contains 16 residues. V trimming: 5 bases; J trimming: 0 bases; junction bases outside the gene matches: 7. Per the germline V gene, CDR1 is MDHEN and CDR2 is SYDVKM.